A selection of T cell receptor beta chains follows, all from one sample in a study of regulatory T cells in long-lasting Graves disease. TCRdb passed the multiplex PCR reads through MiXCR, listing each CDR3 protein once. The sample holds approximately 230,000 distinct CDR3 sequences; around 19% are singletons and the top ten take over 20%. This specimen consisted of peripheral blood mononuclear cells (PBMCs), obtained at new diagnosis, from a patient treated with antithyroid drugs. The receptors shown here come from a female donor with Graves disease. Each CDR3 is given with its conserved first and last residue. A D gene is named only where the DNA matches it firmly. Clone size is shown for a subset of rows, as once, few, many or a class of expanded clone.

D	V	J	size	CDR3	DNA
TRBD2	TRBV5-1	TRBJ2-5	many	CASSPLAGEETQYF	TGCGCCAGCAGCCCATTAGCGGGAGAAGAGACCCAGTACTTC
NA	TRBV20-1	TRBJ1-2	many	CSARDRGGAYGYTF	TGCAGTGCTAGAGATCGGGGAGGGGCGTATGGCTACACCTTC
NA	TRBV10-3	TRBJ1-3	many	CAIRAESSGNTIYF	TGTGCCATCAGGGCCGAGAGCTCTGGAAACACCATATATTTT
NA	TRBV6-5	TRBJ2-1	many	CASSYQNNEQFF	TGTGCCAGCAGTTACCAGAACAATGAGCAGTTCTTC
NA	TRBV13	TRBJ1-3	few	CASSSDWGISGNTIYF	TGTGCCAGCAGCTCGGACTGGGGGATCTCTGGAAACACCATATATTTT
TRBD1	TRBV11-1	TRBJ2-7	many	CASRGQDRYEQYF	TGTGCCAGCCGGGGACAGGACCGCTACGAGCAGTACTTC
TRBD2	TRBV3-1	TRBJ2-7	many	CASSPGTRGGYEQYF	TGTGCCAGCAGCCCCGGGACTAGGGGGGGCTACGAGCAGTACTTC
NA	TRBV11-3	TRBJ1-1	few	CASSLSGGAEAFF	TGTGCCAGCAGCTTATCGGGCGGGGCTGAAGCTTTCTTT
NA	TRBV20-1	TRBJ1-5	many	CSARDHRGNQPQHF	TGCAGTGCTAGAGATCATCGGGGGAACCAGCCCCAGCATTTT
TRBD1	TRBV24-1	TRBJ2-3	many	CATSDRPGTGPDTQYF	TGTGCCACCAGTGATCGTCCCGGGACAGGGCCAGATACGCAGTATTTT
NA	TRBV4-1	TRBJ2-7	many	CATPGAEEASYEQYF	TGCGCCACCCCCGGGGCTGAGGAGGCGTCCTACGAGCAGTACTTC
NA	TRBV3-1	TRBJ1-1	many	CASSLDFAAEAFF	TGTGCCAGCAGCCTGGACTTCGCGGCTGAAGCTTTCTTT
NA	TRBV6-2/TRBV6-3	TRBJ2-1	many	CASSRRGDRDNEQFF	TGTGCCAGTTCCCGTAGGGGAGATAGGGACAATGAGCAGTTCTTC
TRBD2	TRBV11-2	TRBJ2-1	NA	CASSLLSSGRFGNEQFF	TGTGCCAGCAGCTTACTATCTAGCGGGAGGTTTGGGAATGAGCAGTTCTTC
NA	TRBV12-3/TRBV12-4	TRBJ2-7	NA	CASSPPMGRSSYEQYF	TGTGCCAGCAGCCCCCCAATGGGACGATCGTCCTACGAGCAGTACTTC
NA	TRBV5-1	TRBJ1-5	many	CASSIDTNPHQPQHF	TGCGCCAGCAGCATCGACACCAACCCACATCAGCCCCAGCATTTT
NA	TRBV11-3	TRBJ2-5	many	CASSILRETQYF	TGTGCCAGCAGCATACTACGTGAGACCCAGTACTTC
TRBD1	TRBV6-1	TRBJ1-2	many	CASTLTGGERGYTF	TGTGCCAGCACCTTGACAGGGGGCGAGCGTGGCTACACCTTC
NA	TRBV28	TRBJ1-4	many	CASSLNLNEKLFF	TGTGCCAGCAGTTTAAATCTTAATGAAAAACTGTTTTTT
NA	TRBV20-1	TRBJ2-7	many	CSARDRRVPHYEQYF	TGCAGTGCTAGAGATCGAAGGGTTCCACACTACGAGCAGTACTTC
TRBD1	TRBV7-3	TRBJ2-3	NA	CASSMDRATDTQYF	TGTGCCAGCAGCATGGACAGGGCTACAGATACGCAGTATTTT
NA	TRBV3-1	TRBJ1-1	many	CASSFRGEAFF	TGTGCCAGCAGTTTCCGGGGTGAAGCTTTCTTT
TRBD2	TRBV7-2	TRBJ2-1	few	CASTPSPGLAGVHEQFF	TGTGCCAGCACCCCTTCCCCCGGGCTAGCGGGAGTACATGAGCAGTTCTTC
NA	TRBV7-9	TRBJ2-5	many	CASRPGESQETQYF	TGTGCCAGCAGACCCGGAGAGTCTCAAGAGACCCAGTACTTC
TRBD2	TRBV20-1	TRBJ2-5	NA	CSARGGVGGGRETQYF	TGCAGTGCTAGAGGAGGCGTGGGGGGGGGGAGAGAGACCCAGTACTTC
NA	TRBV11-3	TRBJ2-3	many	CASSLKRITDTQYF	TGTGCCAGCAGCTTGAAAAGGATCACAGATACGCAGTATTTT
NA	TRBV20-1	TRBJ1-1	few	CSALPPSGTEAFF	TGCAGTGCCCTCCCGCCCTCGGGGACTGAAGCTTTCTTT
TRBD2	TRBV2	TRBJ2-3	NA	CASRREYSADTQYF	TGTGCCAGCAGGCGGGAGTATAGCGCAGATACGCAGTATTTT
TRBD2	TRBV5-1	TRBJ2-7	many	CASSLGVAGYEQYF	TGCGCCAGCAGCTTGGGGGTAGCGGGTTACGAGCAGTACTTC
TRBD2	TRBV5-4	TRBJ2-1	few	CASSGGGLAGDNEQFF	TGTGCCAGCAGCGGAGGAGGACTAGCGGGAGACAATGAGCAGTTCTTC
TRBD1	TRBV6-1	TRBJ1-1	many	CASSHGTVDLNTEAFF	TGTGCCAGCAGTCACGGGACAGTGGATTTGAACACTGAAGCTTTCTTT
TRBD2	TRBV20-1	TRBJ2-1	many	CSAQKRTSGSNEQFF	TGCAGTGCCCAGAAAAGGACTAGCGGGAGTAATGAGCAGTTCTTC
NA	TRBV20-1	TRBJ2-3	many	CSASIIPDTQYF	TGCAGTGCCTCCATTATTCCCGATACGCAGTATTTT
TRBD1	TRBV11-3	TRBJ2-1	many	CASSLNRGSYNEQFF	TGTGCCAGCAGCTTGAACAGGGGGTCCTACAATGAGCAGTTCTTC
TRBD2	TRBV20-1	TRBJ2-5	many	CSARPSGSETQYF	TGCAGTGCTAGACCGAGCGGGAGCGAGACCCAGTACTTC
NA	TRBV6-1	TRBJ1-6	many	CASSESQNSPLHF	TGTGCCAGCAGTGAATCCCAGAATTCACCCCTCCACTTT
TRBD2	TRBV19	TRBJ2-1	few	CASTGTSGSTEQFF	TGTGCCAGTACGGGGACTAGCGGGAGCACTGAGCAGTTCTTC
TRBD1	TRBV18	TRBJ1-6	many	CASSGQKTDSPLHF	TGTGCCAGCTCGGGACAGAAGACGGATTCACCCCTCCACTTT
NA	TRBV28	TRBJ2-7	many	CASSSQYEQYF	TGTGCCAGCAGTTCACAGTACGAGCAGTACTTC
TRBD1	TRBV6-2/TRBV6-3	TRBJ1-1	many	CASSSPPGQGFPEAFF	TGTGCCAGCAGTTCGCCTCCGGGACAGGGCTTCCCGGAAGCTTTCTTT
NA	TRBV18	TRBJ2-1	many	CASSSSAATYNEQFF	TGTGCCAGCTCTTCCTCGGCGGCTACCTACAATGAGCAGTTCTTC
TRBD2	TRBV2	TRBJ2-2	NA	CASNGGGRMDGELFF	TGTGCCAGCAATGGTGGCGGGAGGATGGACGGGGAGCTGTTTTTT
TRBD1	TRBV6-2/TRBV6-3	TRBJ2-5	few	CASSYGAGGLETQYF	TGTGCCAGCAGTTACGGGGCAGGGGGCTTAGAGACCCAGTACTTC
TRBD1	TRBV19	TRBJ2-5	NA	CASSIGQGEETQYF	TGTGCCAGTAGTATAGGGCAGGGGGAAGAGACCCAGTACTTC
TRBD2	TRBV20-1	TRBJ2-1	few	CSARGTSGRANNEQFF	TGCAGTGCTAGAGGGACTAGCGGGAGGGCTAACAATGAGCAGTTCTTC
TRBD1	TRBV12-3/TRBV12-4	TRBJ2-3	few	CASSLRGDRGTDTQYF	TGTGCCAGCAGTTTGAGAGGTGACAGGGGGACAGATACGCAGTATTTT
TRBD1	TRBV28	TRBJ1-6	many	CASRFTRGSASPLHF	TGTGCCAGCAGATTTACCAGGGGGTCGGCGTCACCCCTCCACTTT
NA	TRBV19	TRBJ2-2	many	CASSPSWGGELFF	TGTGCCAGTAGTCCTTCGTGGGGGGGGGAGCTGTTTTTT